The entry that follows covers one T cell receptor (beta chain) sequence. The antigen remains undetermined. The data belong to a study of beta chain features in type 1 diabetes. Study-wide results and caveats: Reduced insertions and increased deletions marked VDJ junctions in type 1 diabetes patients. Shortening that was moderate but significant affected the TCRB CDR3s of Type 1 diabetes patients in all four CD4+ subsets. A closer apparent resemblance between naive, central memory and Treg TCRB repertoires was seen in patients than in healthy donors. Whether TCRB rearrangement is influenced by HLA type was left unresolved in this analysis.

Expressed TCRB transcripts were sequenced because the isolated RNA had all been reverse transcribed beforehand. Naive, central memory and regulatory T cell samples came to a mean of roughly 4 million reads. The repertoire was sequenced with immunoSEQ multiplex PCR; TCRdb's copy has only in-frame clones and lacks some. The repertoire has about 130,000 clones, 7.5% to 9.5% of them found once; the top ten carry approximately 0.7%. This CDR3 has 14 residues. Germline CDR1 is MNHEY and CDR2 is SVGAGI. Trimming cost V 5 bases and J 0 bases; bases outside gene matches: 3. The chain recombines TRBV6-5 with TRBJ2-5, with 7 nucleotides matching TRBD1. Specimen: central memory CD4+ T cells from blood. This clonotype was obtained from a man between 25 and 39 years old with type 1 diabetes. This chain's CDR3 is CASSEGGNQETQYF. DNA for the CDR3: TGTGCCAGCAGTGAAGGGGGCAACCAAGAGACCCAGTACTTC.